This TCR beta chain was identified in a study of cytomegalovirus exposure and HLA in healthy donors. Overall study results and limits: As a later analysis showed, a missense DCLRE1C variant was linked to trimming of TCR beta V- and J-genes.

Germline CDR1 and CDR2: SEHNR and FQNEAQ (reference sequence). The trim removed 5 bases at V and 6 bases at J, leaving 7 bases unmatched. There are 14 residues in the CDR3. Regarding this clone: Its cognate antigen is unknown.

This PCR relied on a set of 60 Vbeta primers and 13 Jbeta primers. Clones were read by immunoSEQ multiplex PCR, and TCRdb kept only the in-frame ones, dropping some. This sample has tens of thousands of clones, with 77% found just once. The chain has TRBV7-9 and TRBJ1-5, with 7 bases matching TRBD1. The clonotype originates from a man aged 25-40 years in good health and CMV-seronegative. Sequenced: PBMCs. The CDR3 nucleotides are TGTGCCAGCAGCCTACAGGGGTCGGGTCAGCCCCAGCATTTT. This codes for CASSLQGSGQPQHF.